Described below is a single T cell receptor beta chain sequence and its context. Separate cDNA molecules received unique molecular identifiers, which the library attached to them. TCRdb independently ran MiXCR on the RACE reads; one entry per CDR3 protein. The data show under 300,000 distinct CDR3 sequences, 8.6% seen once. The V end was cut by 6 bases, the J end by 0 bases, with 12 bases between. The CDR3 runs 14 residues. CDR1 and CDR2 from the germline V gene are MDHEN and SYDVKM. The sample belongs to a study of human T cells and chemical hapten exposure. Study background: Investigators sensitized around 2 cm by around 2 cm of upper inner arm skin with 2% DPC. All patients underwent weekly scalp dosing with diphenylcyclopropenone for the full approximately 25-week study.

Time point specified: pre-sensitization, week 0. The treatment denotes: therapeutic diphenylcyclopropenone sensitization with weekly scalp DPC. Participating donors were patients with alopecia, aged 18 to 70 years, considered appropriate candidates for DPC. Here the sequenced sample was whole blood, taken in connection with sensitization to the hapten diphenylcyclopropenone (DPC). The chain joins TRBV28 to TRBJ2-7, with D unresolved. The TCR originated in a woman in her forties with alopecia areata. Some clones in this sample may be carry-over from other donors' samples. The CDR3 sequence is CASRNGLSSYEQYF. The CDR3 DNA reads as TGTGCCAGCAGGAATGGGTTGAGCTCCTACGAGCAGTACTTC.